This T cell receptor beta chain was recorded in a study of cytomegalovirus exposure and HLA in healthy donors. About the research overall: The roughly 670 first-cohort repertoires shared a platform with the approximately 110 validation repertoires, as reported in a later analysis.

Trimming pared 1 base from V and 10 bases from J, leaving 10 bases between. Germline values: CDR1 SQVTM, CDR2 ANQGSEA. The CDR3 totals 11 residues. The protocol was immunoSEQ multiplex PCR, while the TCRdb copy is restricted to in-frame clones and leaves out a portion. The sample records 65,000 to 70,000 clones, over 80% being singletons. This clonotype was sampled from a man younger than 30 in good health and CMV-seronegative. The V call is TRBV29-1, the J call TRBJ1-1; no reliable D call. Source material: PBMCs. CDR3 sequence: CSVEVGRSAFF. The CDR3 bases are TGCAGCGTTGAAGTGGGCCGTTCAGCTTTCTTT.